The clone carrying this T cell receptor beta chain was found a few times. Antigen unknown. The data belong to a study of T cells in localized non-small cell lung cancer. Notes on the study in general: Uninvolved adjacent lung had more T cell clonality than any other tissue, topping tumor. Within adjacent lung there appeared a median around 57 of the top 100 tumor clones.

V lost 6 bases, J lost 2 bases, and 14 bases lay in between. The CDR3 is 15 residues long. CDR1 is MGHRA, CDR2 YSYEKL, per germline. Method: immunoSEQ multiplex PCR; TCRdb's copy keeps in-frame clones and lacks some. The table includes tens of thousands of clones, roughly 91% detected once. The chain couples TRBV4-1 to TRBJ1-5; D is undetermined. This specimen consisted of peripheral blood, obtained before any cancer treatment. This clonotype was sampled from a male donor aged 60 or over with stage I lung adenocarcinoma. CDR3 in amino acids: CASREGGIGNQPQHF. In DNA, the CDR3 is TGCGCCAGCAGAGAGGGAGGTATAGGCAATCAGCCCCAGCATTTT.